This T cell receptor beta chain was documented in a study of blood T cell repertoires in COVID-19. About the study: The study drew acute and convalescent COVID-19 samples from the United States, Italy and Spain. From T cells, B-cell-depleted T cells, or PBMCs came the material, which was cDNA or gDNA.

Per the study methods: Amplifying reference gene primers gave estimates of nucleated cell counts. Assay: immunoSEQ multiplex PCR; the TCRdb copy retains only in-frame clones and omits some. The V and J calls and clone size are taken from that table; D and trimming were inferred from the DNA. The data show 100,000 to 150,000 clones, approximately 80% seen once. The source of this sequence is a woman aged 55-69 years with acute or convalescent COVID-19. The sample taken for sequencing was peripheral blood.

The CDR3 protein is CASSYRRGTEAFF. The DNA for the CDR3 is TGTGCCAGTAGCTATCGGAGAGGGACTGAAGCTTTCTTT. The rearrangement uses TRBV19 and TRBJ1-1; D ambiguous. Germline V gene lookup returns CDR1 LNHDA and CDR2 SQIVND (reference sequence). Trimming removed 6 bases at V and 5 bases at J, with 13 bases between. CDR3 length equals 13 residues.